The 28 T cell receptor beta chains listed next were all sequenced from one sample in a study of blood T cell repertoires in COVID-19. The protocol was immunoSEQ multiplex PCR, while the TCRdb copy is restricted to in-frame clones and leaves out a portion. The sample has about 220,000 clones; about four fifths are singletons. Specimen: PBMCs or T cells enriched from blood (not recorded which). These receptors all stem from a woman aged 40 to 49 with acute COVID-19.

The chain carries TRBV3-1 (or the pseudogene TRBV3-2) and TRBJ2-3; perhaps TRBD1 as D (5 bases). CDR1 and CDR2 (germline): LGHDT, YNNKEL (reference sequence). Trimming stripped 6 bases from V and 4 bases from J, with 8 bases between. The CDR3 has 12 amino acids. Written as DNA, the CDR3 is TGTGCCAGCAGGGGGCGAGCAGATACGCAGTATTTT. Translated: CASRGRADTQYF.

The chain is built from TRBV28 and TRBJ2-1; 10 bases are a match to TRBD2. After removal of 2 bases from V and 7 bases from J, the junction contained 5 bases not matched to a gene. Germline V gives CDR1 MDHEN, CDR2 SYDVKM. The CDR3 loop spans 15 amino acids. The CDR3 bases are TGTGCCAGCAGTTTACTAGCGGGAGTTGGAAATGAGCAGTTCTTC. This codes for CASSLLAGVGNEQFF.

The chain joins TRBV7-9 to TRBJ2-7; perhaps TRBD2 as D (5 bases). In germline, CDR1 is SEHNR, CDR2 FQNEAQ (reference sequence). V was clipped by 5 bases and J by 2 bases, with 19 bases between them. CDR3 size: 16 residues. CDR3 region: CASSPSRGYLTYEQYF. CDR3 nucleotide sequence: TGTGCCAGCAGCCCTAGTCGAGGGTATTTAACCTACGAGCAGTACTTC.

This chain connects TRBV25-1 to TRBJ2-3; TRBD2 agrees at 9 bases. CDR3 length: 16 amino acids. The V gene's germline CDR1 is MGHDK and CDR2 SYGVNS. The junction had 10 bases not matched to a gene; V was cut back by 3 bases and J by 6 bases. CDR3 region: CASSEFRGRARDTQYF. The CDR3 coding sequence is TGTGCCAGCAGTGAGTTCCGCGGGAGGGCCAGGGATACGCAGTATTTT. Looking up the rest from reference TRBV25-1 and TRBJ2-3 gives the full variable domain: EADIYQTPRYLVIGTGKKITLECSQTMGHDKMYWYQQDPGMELHLIHYSYGVNSTEKGDLSSESTVSRIRTEHFPLTLESARPSHTSQYLCASSEFRGRARDTQYFGPGTRLTVL.

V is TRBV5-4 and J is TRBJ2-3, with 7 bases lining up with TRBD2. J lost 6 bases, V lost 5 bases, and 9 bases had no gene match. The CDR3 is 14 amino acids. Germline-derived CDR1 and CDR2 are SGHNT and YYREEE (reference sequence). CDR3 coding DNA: TGTGCCAGCAGGCCGACTAGCACCTGGGATACGCAGTATTTT. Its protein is CASRPTSTWDTQYF.

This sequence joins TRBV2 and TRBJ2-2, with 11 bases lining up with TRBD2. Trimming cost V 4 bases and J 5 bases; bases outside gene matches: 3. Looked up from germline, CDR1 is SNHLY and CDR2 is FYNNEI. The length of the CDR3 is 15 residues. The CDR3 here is CASSGLAGGTGELFF. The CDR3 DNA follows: TGTGCCAGCAGTGGGCTAGCGGGAGGAACCGGGGAGCTGTTTTTT.

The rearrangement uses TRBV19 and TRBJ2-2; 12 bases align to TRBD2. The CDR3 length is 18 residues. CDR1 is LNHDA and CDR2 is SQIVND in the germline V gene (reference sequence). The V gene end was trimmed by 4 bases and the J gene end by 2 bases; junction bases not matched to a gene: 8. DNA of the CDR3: TGTGCCAGTAGTAGGGGCGGACTAGCGGGGACCAACACCGGGGAGCTGTTTTTT. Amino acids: CASSRGGLAGTNTGELFF.

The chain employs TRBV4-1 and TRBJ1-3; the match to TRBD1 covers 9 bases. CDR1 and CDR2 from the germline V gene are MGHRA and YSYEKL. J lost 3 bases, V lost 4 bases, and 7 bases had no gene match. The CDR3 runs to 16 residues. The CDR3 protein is CASSPRDREDGNTIYF. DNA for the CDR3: TGCGCCAGCAGCCCCCGGGACAGGGAGGATGGAAACACCATATATTTT.

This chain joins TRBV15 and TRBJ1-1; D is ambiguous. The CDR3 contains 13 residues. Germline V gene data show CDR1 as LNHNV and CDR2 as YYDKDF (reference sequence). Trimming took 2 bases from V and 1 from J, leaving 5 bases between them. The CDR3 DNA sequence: TGTGCCACCAGCAGACGGGAGAACACTGAAGCTTTCTTT. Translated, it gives CATSRRENTEAFF. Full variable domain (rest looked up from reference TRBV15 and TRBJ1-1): DAMVIQNPRYQVTQFGKPVTLSCSQTLNHNVMYWYQQKSSQAPKLLFHYYDKDFNNEADTPDNFQSRRPNTSFCFLDIRSPGLGDTAMYLCATSRRENTEAFFGQGTRLTVV.

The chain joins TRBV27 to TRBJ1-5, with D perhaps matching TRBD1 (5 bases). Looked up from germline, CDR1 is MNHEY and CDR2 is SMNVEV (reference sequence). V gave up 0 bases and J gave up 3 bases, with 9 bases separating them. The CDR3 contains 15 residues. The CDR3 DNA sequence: TGTGCCAGCAGTTTATCGGGAGGGGCCAATCAGCCCCAGCATTTT. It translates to CASSLSGGANQPQHF.

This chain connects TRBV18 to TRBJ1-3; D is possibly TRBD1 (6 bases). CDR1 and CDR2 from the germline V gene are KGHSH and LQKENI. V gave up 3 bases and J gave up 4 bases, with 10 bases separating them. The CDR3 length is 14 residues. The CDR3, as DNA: TGTGCCAGCTCACCGGCAGGGGCGGGAAACACCATATATTTT. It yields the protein CASSPAGAGNTIYF.

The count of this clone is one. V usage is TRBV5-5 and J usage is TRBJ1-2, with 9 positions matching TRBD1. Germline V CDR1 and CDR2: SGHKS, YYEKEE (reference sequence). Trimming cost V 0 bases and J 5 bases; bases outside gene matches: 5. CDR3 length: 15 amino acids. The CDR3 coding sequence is TGTGCCAGCAGCTTGGATGGGACAGGGCCGTATGGCTACACCTTC. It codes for CASSLDGTGPYGYTF. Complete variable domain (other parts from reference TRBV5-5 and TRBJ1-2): DAGVTQSPTHLIKTRGQQVTLRCSPISGHKSVSWYQQVLGQGPQFIFQYYEKEERGRGNFPDRFSARQFPNYSSELNVNALLLGDSALYLCASSLDGTGPYGYTFGSGTRLTVV.

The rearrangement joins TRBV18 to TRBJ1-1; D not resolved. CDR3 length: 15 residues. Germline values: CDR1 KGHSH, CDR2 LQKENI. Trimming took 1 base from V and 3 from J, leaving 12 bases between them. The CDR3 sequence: CASSPQLVEDTEAFF. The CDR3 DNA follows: TGTGCCAGCTCACCACAACTGGTGGAGGACACTGAAGCTTTCTTT.

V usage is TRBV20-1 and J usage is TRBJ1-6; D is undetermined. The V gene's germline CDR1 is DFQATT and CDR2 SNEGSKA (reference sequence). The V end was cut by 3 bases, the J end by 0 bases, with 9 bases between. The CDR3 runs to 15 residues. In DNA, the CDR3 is TGCAGTGCTAGTAACGTTAGCTCCTATAATTCACCCCTCCACTTT. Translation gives CSASNVSSYNSPLHF.

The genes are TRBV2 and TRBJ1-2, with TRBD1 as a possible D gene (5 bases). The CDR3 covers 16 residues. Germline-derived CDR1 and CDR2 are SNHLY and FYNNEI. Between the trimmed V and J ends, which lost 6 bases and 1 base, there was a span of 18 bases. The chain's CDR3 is CASSDGGREVNYGYTF. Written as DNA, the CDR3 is TGTGCCAGCAGCGACGGGGGGAGGGAGGTTAACTATGGCTACACCTTC.

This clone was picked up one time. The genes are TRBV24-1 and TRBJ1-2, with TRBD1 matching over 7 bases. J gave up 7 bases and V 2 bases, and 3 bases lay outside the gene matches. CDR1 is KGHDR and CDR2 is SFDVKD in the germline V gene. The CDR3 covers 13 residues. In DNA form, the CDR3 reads TGTGCCACCAGTGATTCACAGGGGATTGGCTACACCTTC. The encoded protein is CATSDSQGIGYTF.

The CDR3, as DNA: TGCGCCAGCAGCCAAAGGGAGGGGGGTGAAAAACTGTTTTTT. Its protein is CASSQREGGEKLFF. The J gene is TRBJ1-4, the V gene TRBV4-1, with a possible D match to TRBD1 (6 bases). This CDR3 region has 14 residues. V was trimmed by 2 bases and J by 7 bases, leaving 11 bases between them. CDR1 is MGHRA and CDR2 is YSYEKL in the germline V gene.

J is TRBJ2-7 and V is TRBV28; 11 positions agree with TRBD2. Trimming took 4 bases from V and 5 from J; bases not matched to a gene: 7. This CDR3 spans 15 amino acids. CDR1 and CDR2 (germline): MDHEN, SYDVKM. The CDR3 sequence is CASSSLAGGRDEQYF. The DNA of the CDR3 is TGTGCCAGCAGTTCCCTAGCGGGAGGCCGGGACGAGCAGTACTTC.

CDR3 loop: CASSSGPGGPHF. The CDR3 nucleotides read TGTGCCAGCAGTTCCGGTCCGGGTGGTCCCCACTTT. The chain employs TRBV12-3 or TRBV12-4 and TRBJ1-6; no clear D gene. The CDR3 is 12 amino acids. The ends were cut back, 4 bases at V and 18 bases at J, with 16 bases in the middle.

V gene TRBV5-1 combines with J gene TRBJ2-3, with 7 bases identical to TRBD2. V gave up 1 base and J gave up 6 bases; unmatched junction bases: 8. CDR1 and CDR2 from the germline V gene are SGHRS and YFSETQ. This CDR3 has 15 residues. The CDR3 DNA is TGCGCCAGCAGCTTGAGGGAGGGCCTTCGCGATACGCAGTATTTT. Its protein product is CASSLREGLRDTQYF.

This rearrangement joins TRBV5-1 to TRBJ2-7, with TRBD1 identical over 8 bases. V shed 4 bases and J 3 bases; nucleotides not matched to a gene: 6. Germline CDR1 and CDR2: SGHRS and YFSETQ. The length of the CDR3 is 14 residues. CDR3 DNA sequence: TGCGCCAGCAGCGGCCGACAGGGGATCTACGAGCAGTACTTC. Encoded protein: CASSGRQGIYEQYF.

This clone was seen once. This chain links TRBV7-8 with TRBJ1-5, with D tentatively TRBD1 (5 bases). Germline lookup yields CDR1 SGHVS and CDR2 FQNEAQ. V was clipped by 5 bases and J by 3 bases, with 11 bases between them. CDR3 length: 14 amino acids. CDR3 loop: CASSPRQPNQPQHF. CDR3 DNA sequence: TGTGCCAGCAGCCCCCGACAGCCCAATCAGCCCCAGCATTTT.

The CDR3 region has the DNA TGCGCCAGCAGCTTCACGGGACAGTCTAATGAAAAACTGTTTTTT. Amino acids: CASSFTGQSNEKLFF. This rearrangement joins TRBV5-1 to TRBJ1-4; 7 nucleotides agree with TRBD1. Trimming at V came to 2 bases and at J to 3 bases, leaving 4 bases not matched to a gene. This CDR3 is 15 amino acids long. Germline lookup yields CDR1 SGHRS and CDR2 YFSETQ. Complete variable domain (other parts from reference TRBV5-1 and TRBJ1-4): KAGVTQTPRYLIKTRGQQVTLSCSPISGHRSVSWYQQTPGQGLQFLFEYFSETQRNKGNFPGRFSGRQFSNSRSEMNVSTLELGDSALYLCASSFTGQSNEKLFFGSGTQLSVL.

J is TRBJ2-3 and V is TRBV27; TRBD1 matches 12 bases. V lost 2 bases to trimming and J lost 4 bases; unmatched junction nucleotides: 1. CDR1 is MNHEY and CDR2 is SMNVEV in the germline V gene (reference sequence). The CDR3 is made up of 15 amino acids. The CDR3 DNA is TGTGCCAGCAGTTTACGGGACAGGGGGCCAGATACGCAGTATTTT. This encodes CASSLRDRGPDTQYF.

Written as DNA, the CDR3 is TGTGCCAGTAGTATCCAACAGGGCCCCACAGATACGCAGTATTTT. It specifies CASSIQQGPTDTQYF. The rearrangement links TRBV19 to TRBJ2-3; possible D gene TRBD1, 6 bases. Germline V gene data show CDR1 as LNHDA and CDR2 as SQIVND (reference sequence). The CDR3 sequence is 15 residues long. Trimming cost V 3 bases and J 2 bases, with 12 bases left between them.

This CDR3 reads CASSEWLSSGTYEQYF. The CDR3 DNA is TGTGCCAGCAGTGAATGGCTCTCTAGCGGAACCTACGAGCAGTACTTC. The rearrangement uses TRBV25-1 and TRBJ2-7; 7 positions agree with TRBD2. Per germline, CDR1 MGHDK and CDR2 SYGVNS. This CDR3 contains 16 residues. V trimming: 1 base; J trimming: 2 bases; junction bases outside the gene matches: 8.

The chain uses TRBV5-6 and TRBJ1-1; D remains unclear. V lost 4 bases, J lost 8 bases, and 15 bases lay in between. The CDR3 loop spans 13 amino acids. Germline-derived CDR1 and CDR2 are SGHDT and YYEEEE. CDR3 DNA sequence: TGTGCCAGCAGCATCAATTTGACTCCAGAAGCTTTCTTT. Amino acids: CASSINLTPEAFF.

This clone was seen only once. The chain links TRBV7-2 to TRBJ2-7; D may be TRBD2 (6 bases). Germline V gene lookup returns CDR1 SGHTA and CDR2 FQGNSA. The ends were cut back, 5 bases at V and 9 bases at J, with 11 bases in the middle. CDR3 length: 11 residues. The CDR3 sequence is CASSPGVGQYF. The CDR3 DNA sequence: TGTGCCAGCAGCCCGGGAGTTGGGCAGTACTTC.